This T cell receptor (beta chain) was documented in a study of radiation and T cells in renal cell carcinoma. Time point specified: baseline pretreatment blood. The treatment was: 15 Gy SBRT to primary tumor, nephrectomy 4 weeks later. Here immunoSEQ multiplex PCR was the method, and the copy in TCRdb shows in-frame clones only, minus some. Among 100,000 to 150,000 clones listed, roughly 80% were seen once. Trimming at V came to 0 bases and at J to 2 bases, leaving 6 bases not matched to a gene. This CDR3 is built from 18 residues. Germline CDR1 and CDR2: SGHDN and FVKESK. The sequence was collected from a woman aged 60-75 years with renal cell carcinoma. V gene TRBV14 combines with J gene TRBJ2-3, with 12 bases matching TRBD2. The source material was blood, sampled from a patient whose treatment included radiotherapy and nephrectomy. Here the CDR3 DNA reads TGTGCCAGCAGCCAAGACTTCGGGACTAGCGGGTCCACAGATACGCAGTATTTT. Translation: CASSQDFGTSGSTDTQYF.